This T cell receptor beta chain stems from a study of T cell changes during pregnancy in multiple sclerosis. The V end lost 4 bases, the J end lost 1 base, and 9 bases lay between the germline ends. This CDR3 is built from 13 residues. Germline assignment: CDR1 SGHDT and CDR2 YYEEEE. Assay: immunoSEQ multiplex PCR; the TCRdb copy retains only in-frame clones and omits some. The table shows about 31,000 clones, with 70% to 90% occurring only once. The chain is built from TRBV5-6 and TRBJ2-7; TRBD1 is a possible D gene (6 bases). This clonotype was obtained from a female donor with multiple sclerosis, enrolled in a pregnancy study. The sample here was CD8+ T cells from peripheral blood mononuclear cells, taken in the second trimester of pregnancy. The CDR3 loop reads CASSQGSSYEQYF. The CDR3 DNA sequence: TGTGCCAGCAGCCAGGGGTCTTCCTACGAGCAGTACTTC.